A selection of T cell receptor beta chains follows, all from one sample in a study of PD-L1 blockade in urothelial cancer. This table comes from immunoSEQ multiplex PCR, and its TCRdb copy is limited to in-frame clones, with some not included. The sample holds around 48,000 clones, more than 75% seen once. Sequencing was performed on PBMCs, taken around atezolizumab (anti-PD-L1) treatment. The source is a man in his 60s with urothelial cancer. CDR3s include the opening cysteine and the closing phenylalanine or tryptophan. D genes are given only for firm matches.

TRBJ2-7 | TRBV5-1 | - | CASSLEGRSTYEQYF
TRBJ2-3 | TRBV18 | - | CASSRDRDRTDTQYF
TRBJ1-1 | TRBV5-6 | - | CASSLFSGQNTEAFF
TRBJ2-1 | TRBV19 | - | CASSIVYFREQFF
TRBJ1-5 | TRBV5-1 | TRBD1 | CASRPGTDSRPQHF
TRBJ2-3 | TRBV4-1 | - | CASSQEGYQTMLDTQYF
TRBJ2-7 | TRBV21-1 | - | CASSKGGQGGEQYF
TRBJ2-1 | TRBV5-1 | - | CASSPPNPGIDEQFF
TRBJ1-6 | TRBV11-3 | - | CASSPGQGGYYNSPLHF
TRBJ2-7 | TRBV28 | TRBD2 | CASSLRLATYEQYF
TRBJ1-1 | TRBV19 | - | CASSSRVGADTEAFF
TRBJ1-3 | TRBV19 | - | CASIPTGSGNTIYF
TRBJ1-1 | TRBV28 | TRBD1 | CASGSPRDRGVKTEAFF
TRBJ2-1 | TRBV11-3 | TRBD1 | CASRTGSNEQFF
TRBJ1-1 | TRBV7-9 | - | CASSLARVREVSSNTEAFF
TRBJ1-6 | TRBV7-9 | - | CASSSQDNSPLHF
TRBJ2-3 | TRBV5-1 | - | CASSLGSIDTQYF
TRBJ1-2 | TRBV28 | - | CASSLRPPANYGYTF
TRBJ1-2 | TRBV10-2 | - | CASSDRGGNGYTF
TRBJ1-6 | TRBV28 | TRBD1 | CASRQQGSGVNSPLHF
TRBJ2-5 | TRBV2 | TRBD2 | CASGRGGGQETQYF
TRBJ1-5 | TRBV19 | TRBD1 | CASSPGQANQPQHF
TRBJ1-5 | TRBV6-5 | - | CASSSGGAGNQPQHF
TRBJ1-2 | TRBV30 | - | CAWTPLTNYGYTF
TRBJ2-7 | TRBV5-4 | - | CASSLFGTAVEQYF
TRBJ1-5 | TRBV6-6 | TRBD1 | CASSYSTGGNQPQHF
TRBJ2-7 | TRBV7-2 | TRBD1 | CASSRQGTSSYEQYF
TRBJ2-1 | TRBV9 | - | CASSPNRAYNEQFF
TRBJ2-7 | TRBV4-1 | - | CASSPRASASYEQYF
TRBJ2-3 | TRBV9 | - | CASSVEGARTDTQYF
TRBJ1-1 | TRBV7-8 | - | CASSRRVGTEAFF
TRBJ2-3 | TRBV30 | - | CAWSRLQGKYTDTQYF
TRBJ1-2 | TRBV5-8 | - | CASSRVNRYTF
TRBJ2-1 | TRBV27 | TRBD2 | CASSLLVPGLAARNEQFF
TRBJ2-5 | TRBV5-4 | - | CASAEEGRTQYF
TRBJ1-2 | TRBV7-8 | TRBD1 | CASSQDRGMDYGYTF
TRBJ2-5 | TRBV11-3 | - | CASSLGLGYGGAGETQYF
TRBJ1-5 | TRBV7-2 | TRBD1 | CASSVEGAAGPQHF
TRBJ1-1 | TRBV6-5 | - | CASSYSRHGSEAFF
TRBJ2-2 | TRBV5-1 | TRBD2 | CASSLAVAGGYTGELFF
TRBJ2-7 | TRBV5-5 | TRBD1 | CASSMDGWTGGFEQYF